These T cell receptor beta chains were read from a single sample in a study of blood T cell repertoires in COVID-19. Using immunoSEQ multiplex PCR, the repertoire was profiled, and TCRdb retains in-frame clones only, with some absent. There are 84,000 or so clones in the sample; roughly 80% occur only once, and 15% lies in the top ten. Sequences were obtained from peripheral blood. The receptors were sampled from a woman of 80 years or more with acute or convalescent COVID-19. The CDR3 runs from the conserved cysteine through the conserved F or W. The order of the fields is D gene, CDR3 length, V gene, clone size, J gene, CDR3 DNA, CDR3 protein. The D gene is left open where the match is weak. Clone size is stated in some rows and not others, as once, few, many or a class when expanded.

>.|14|TRBV5-6|few|TRBJ1-1
TGTGCCAGCAGCTCCCAGGGGAGGAACACTGAAGCTTTCTTT
CASSSQGRNTEAFF
>TRBD1|19|TRBV3-1/TRBV3-2|.|TRBJ1-1
TGTGCCAGCAGCCAAGCTATAGGACAGGGGGCCATACGGAACACTGAAGCTTTCTTT
CASSQAIGQGAIRNTEAFF
>TRBD1|15|TRBV7-7|once|TRBJ2-2
TGTGCTAGCAGCCCGCGGACAGGGGGTACCGGGGAGCTGTTTTTT
CASSPRTGGTGELFF
>.|12|TRBV6-5|.|TRBJ1-3
TGTGCCAGCAGTTACTCCACAGGGCGATTATATTTT
CASSYSTGRLYF
>.|15|TRBV2|once|TRBJ1-5
TGTGCCAGCAGCAAGGGTGAGGGGGGGGGTCAGCCCCAGCATTTT
CASSKGEGGGQPQHF
>.|16|TRBV4-2|.|TRBJ1-1
TGTGCCAGCAGCCAAGATAACAGGGCTCGGGACACTGAAGCTTTCTTT
CASSQDNRARDTEAFF
>.|14|TRBV30|.|TRBJ1-2
TGTGCCTGGAGTAATCAACGATCTTTCAGGGGCTACACCTTC
CAWSNQRSFRGYTF
>TRBD1|13|TRBV19|.|TRBJ1-1
TGTGCCTTACCGGGACAGGGACGTACTGAAGCTTTCTTT
CALPGQGRTEAFF
>.|13|TRBV18|.|TRBJ1-5
TGTGCCAGCTCACCGGGTGTCAGGGAGCCCCAGCATTTT
CASSPGVREPQHF
>TRBD2|18|TRBV11-3|.|TRBJ2-4
TGTGCCAGCAGCTTCCTCTCGGGGGGGAAACAGGCCAAAAACATTCAGTACTTC
CASSFLSGGKQAKNIQYF
>.|13|TRBV2|.|TRBJ2-7
TGTGCCAGCACGCTCCGGGGTGACTACGAGCAGTACTTC
CASTLRGDYEQYF
>.|13|TRBV30|.|TRBJ1-1
TGTGCCTGGAAAGACCAGGGGAACACTGAAGCTTTCTTT
CAWKDQGNTEAFF
>.|15|TRBV7-9|.|TRBJ1-4
TGTGCCAGCACCCAGGGAGGGCCAACTAATGAAAAACTGTTTTTT
CASTQGGPTNEKLFF
>TRBD2|17|TRBV7-9|.|TRBJ2-3
TGTGCCAGCAGCTACCCAACTAGCGGGGTAGACACAGATACGCAGTATTTT
CASSYPTSGVDTDTQYF
>.|16|TRBV10-3|.|TRBJ1-1
TGTGCCATCAGTGAAGTATTTGGAGGGGTTGGAACTGAAGCTTTCTTT
CAISEVFGGVGTEAFF
>.|11|TRBV20-1|.|TRBJ1-1
TGCAGCCCTACCCCCAGGGGAAAAGCTTTCTTT
CSPTPRGKAFF
>TRBD1|15|TRBV28|.|TRBJ1-3
TGTGCCAGCAGTTTAGCTACAGGGGGAAGGAACACCATATATTTT
CASSLATGGRNTIYF
>.|16|TRBV7-9|.|TRBJ1-4
TGTGCCAGCAGCTTAGGCTTCCGGGGGTTGAATGAAAAACTGTTTTTT
CASSLGFRGLNEKLFF
>.|15|TRBV19|.|TRBJ2-3
TGTGCCAGTATGTTGCGGGGCACTAGCACAGATACGCAGTATTTT
CASMLRGTSTDTQYF
>.|13|TRBV29-1|few|TRBJ1-2
TGCAGCGTTGAGATAACAGGGTACTATGGCTACACCTTC
CSVEITGYYGYTF
>.|15|TRBV7-9|.|TRBJ1-2
TGTGCCAGCAGCCCGATAGAACAGAGAAACTATGGCTACACCTTC
CASSPIEQRNYGYTF
>.|14|TRBV27|.|TRBJ1-1
TGTGCCAGCAGTTTATATGGGGGGGAGACTGAAGCTTTCTTT
CASSLYGGETEAFF
>.|15|TRBV11-2|.|TRBJ1-6
TGTGCCAGCAGCTTAGATCGCCAGGATAATTCACCCCTCCACTTT
CASSLDRQDNSPLHF
>TRBD1|13|TRBV19|.|TRBJ2-7
TGTGCCAGTAGTATAGGGACAGGGGAAGAGCAGTACTTC
CASSIGTGEEQYF
>.|16|TRBV7-8|.|TRBJ2-5
TGTGCCAGCAGCTTAGAAGGCGGATGGGTCGGGGAGACCCAGTACTTC
CASSLEGGWVGETQYF
>TRBD2|17|TRBV4-3|once|TRBJ2-1
TGCGCCAGCAGCCAAGCGTTTACTAGCGGCTCCTACAATGAGCAGTTCTTC
CASSQAFTSGSYNEQFF
>TRBD1|16|TRBV19|.|TRBJ1-5
TGTGCCAGTAGTGCCCGACAGGGGGCGGATAGTCAGCCCCAGCATTTT
CASSARQGADSQPQHF
>.|13|TRBV12-3/TRBV12-4|.|TRBJ2-2
TGTGCCAGCAGTTTGGTAGGGGCCGGGGAGCTGTTTTTT
CASSLVGAGELFF
>.|13|TRBV2|.|TRBJ2-7
TGTGCCAGCAGTAGGGACTCCTCCTACGAGCAGTACTTC
CASSRDSSYEQYF
>.|16|TRBV11-3|.|TRBJ2-1
TGTGCCAGCAGCTCACTGTGGACTATACTCGACAATGAGCAGTTCTTC
CASSSLWTILDNEQFF
>.|14|TRBV28|.|TRBJ1-6
TGTGCCAGCAGGGAGAGCTCCTATAATTCACCCCTCCACTTT
CASRESSYNSPLHF
>TRBD1|13|TRBV3-1/TRBV3-2|.|TRBJ1-1
TGTGCCAGCAGCCTAGGACAGGGCACTGAAGCTTTCTTT
CASSLGQGTEAFF
>.|15|TRBV7-9|.|TRBJ1-1
TGTGCCAGCAGCTTAGAGGTCAGGGTAAAGACTGAAGCTTTCTTT
CASSLEVRVKTEAFF
>TRBD1|15|TRBV6-2/TRBV6-3|.|TRBJ1-2
TGTGCCAGCAGTGGAGGGGGCCTGAACATTTATGGCTACACCTTC
CASSGGGLNIYGYTF
>TRBD2|15|TRBV9|.|TRBJ2-1
TGTGCCAGCAGCGTAGGTCTAGCGGGGGTAGATGAGCAGTTCTTC
CASSVGLAGVDEQFF
>.|14|TRBV3-1/TRBV3-2|.|TRBJ2-5
TGTGCCAGCAGCCAAGATAGCGGCCCTTGGGGCCAGTACTTC
CASSQDSGPWGQYF
>TRBD2|18|TRBV28|.|TRBJ2-2
TGTGCCAGCAGTTTAGATGCTAGCGGGGGGTTATCCACCGGGGAGCTGTTTTTT
CASSLDASGGLSTGELFF
>.|13|TRBV19|.|TRBJ2-7
TGTGCCAGTAGTATCCTACTAGATGGTGAGCAGTACTTC
CASSILLDGEQYF
>.|18|TRBV5-6|.|TRBJ2-6
TGTGCCAGCAGCTTCCTCTCCTCGACAGTCTCTGGGGCCAACGTCCTGACTTTC
CASSFLSSTVSGANVLTF
>TRBD1|13|TRBV2|.|TRBJ1-1
TGTGCCAGCGGGGGAACAGGGGGCACTGAAGCTTTCTTT
CASGGTGGTEAFF
>.|12|TRBV30|.|TRBJ2-2
TGTGCCTGGAGTGTTAGGGGAGGGGAGCTGTTTTTT
CAWSVRGGELFF
>TRBD1|17|TRBV7-2|.|TRBJ1-5
TGTGCCAGCAGCTTAGGAAGGGACAGGGGGGGCAATCAGCCCCAGCATTTT
CASSLGRDRGGNQPQHF
>.|14|TRBV19|.|TRBJ1-4
TGTGCCAGTAGTATACCGCAGGTGGCGGAAAAACTGTTTTTT
CASSIPQVAEKLFF
>.|15|TRBV7-9|few|TRBJ2-2
TGTGCCAGCAGCCAGGGGTTTGTGATGCCCGGGGAGCTGTTTTTT
CASSQGFVMPGELFF
>TRBD2|15|TRBV7-8|.|TRBJ2-4
TGTGCCAGCAGCCTAGGGGGGACTAGCGGGACCGCGGGGTACTTC
CASSLGGTSGTAGYF
>.|13|TRBV2|.|TRBJ1-4
TGTGCCAAAGGGGGGGGAACTAATGAAAAACTGTTTTTT
CAKGGGTNEKLFF
>.|17|TRBV19|.|TRBJ1-2
TGTGCCAGTACCTACACAGCGGGGGGCCGAGCTAACTATGGCTACACCTTC
CASTYTAGGRANYGYTF
>TRBD2|18|TRBV18|.|TRBJ2-2
TGTGCCAGCTCACCACACCCTAGCGGGGGCCCGAACACCGGGGAGCTGTTTTTT
CASSPHPSGGPNTGELFF
>.|14|TRBV29-1|.|TRBJ2-5
TGCAGCGTTGACTCTCAGGGACTTCAAGAGACCCAGTACTTC
CSVDSQGLQETQYF
>.|13|TRBV7-8|.|TRBJ1-1
TGTGCCAGCAGCTTCGTTCTAGGCACTGAAGCTTTCTTT
CASSFVLGTEAFF
>.|13|TRBV5-1|.|TRBJ1-1
TGCGCCAGCAGCCCTGACAGCAGCACTGAAGCTTTCTTT
CASSPDSSTEAFF
>.|13|TRBV12-3/TRBV12-4|few|TRBJ1-1
TGTGCCAGCAGTTTAGGCACAGGGACTGAAGCTTTCTTT
CASSLGTGTEAFF
>.|13|TRBV12-3/TRBV12-4|.|TRBJ2-1
TGTGCCAGCAGTTTCCACAGATTATATGAGCAGTTCTTC
CASSFHRLYEQFF
>.|15|TRBV30|.|TRBJ2-3
TGTGCCTGGAGTGTACCAGGGGTTAGCACAGATACGCAGTATTTT
CAWSVPGVSTDTQYF
>.|14|TRBV6-1|few|TRBJ1-2
TGTGCCAGCAGTGAAAGAAGACAAGCCTATGGCTACACCTTC
CASSERRQAYGYTF
>.|13|TRBV12-3/TRBV12-4|.|TRBJ1-2
TGTGCCACCAGCATGGGGGCGCCGTTTGGCTACACCTTC
CATSMGAPFGYTF
>TRBD1|16|TRBV4-2|.|TRBJ1-4
TGTGCCAGCAGCCAGGACAGGGTGGGGCCGAATGAAAAACTGTTTTTT
CASSQDRVGPNEKLFF